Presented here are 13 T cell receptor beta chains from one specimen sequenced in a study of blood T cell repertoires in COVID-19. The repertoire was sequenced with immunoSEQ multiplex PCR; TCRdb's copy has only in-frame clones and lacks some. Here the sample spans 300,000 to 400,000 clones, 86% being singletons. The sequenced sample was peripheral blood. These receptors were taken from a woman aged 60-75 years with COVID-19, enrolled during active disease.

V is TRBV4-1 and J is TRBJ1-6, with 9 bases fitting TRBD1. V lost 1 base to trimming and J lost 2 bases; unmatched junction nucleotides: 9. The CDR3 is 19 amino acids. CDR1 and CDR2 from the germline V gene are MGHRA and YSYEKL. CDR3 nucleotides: TGCGCCAGCAGCCAAGCGGGGACAGGGAAGATCCCCTATAATTCACCCCTCCACTTT. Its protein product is CASSQAGTGKIPYNSPLHF.

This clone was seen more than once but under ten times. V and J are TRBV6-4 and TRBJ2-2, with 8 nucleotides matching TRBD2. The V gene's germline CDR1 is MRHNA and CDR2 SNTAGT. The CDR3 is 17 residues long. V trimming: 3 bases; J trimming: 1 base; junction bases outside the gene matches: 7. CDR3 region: CASSEKASGWNTGELFF. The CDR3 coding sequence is TGTGCCAGCAGTGAAAAAGCTAGCGGGTGGAACACCGGGGAGCTGTTTTTT.

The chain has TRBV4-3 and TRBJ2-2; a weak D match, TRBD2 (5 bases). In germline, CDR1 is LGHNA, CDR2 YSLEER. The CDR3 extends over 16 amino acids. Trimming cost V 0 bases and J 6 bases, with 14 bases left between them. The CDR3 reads CASSQEGWLAAGELFF. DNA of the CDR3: TGCGCCAGCAGCCAAGAGGGTTGGCTAGCTGCCGGGGAGCTGTTTTTT.

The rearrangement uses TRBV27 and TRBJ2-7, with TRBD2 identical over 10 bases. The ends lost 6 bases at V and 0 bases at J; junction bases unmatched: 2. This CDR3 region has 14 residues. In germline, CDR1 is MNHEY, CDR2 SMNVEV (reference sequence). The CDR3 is CASRRTSGSYEQYF. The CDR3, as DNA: TGTGCCAGCAGAAGGACTAGCGGCTCCTACGAGCAGTACTTC.

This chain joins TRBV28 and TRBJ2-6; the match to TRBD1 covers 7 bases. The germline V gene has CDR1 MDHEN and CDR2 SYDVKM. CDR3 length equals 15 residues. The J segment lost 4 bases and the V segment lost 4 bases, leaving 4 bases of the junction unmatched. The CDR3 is CASSSTGQGANVLTF. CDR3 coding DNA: TGTGCCAGCAGTTCCACGGGACAGGGGGCCAACGTCCTGACTTTC.

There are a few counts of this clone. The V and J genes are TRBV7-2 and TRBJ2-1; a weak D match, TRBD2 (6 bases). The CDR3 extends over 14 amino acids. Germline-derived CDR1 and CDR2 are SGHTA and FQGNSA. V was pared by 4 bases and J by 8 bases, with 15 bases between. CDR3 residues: CASSSNTGTHEQFF. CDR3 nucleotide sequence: TGTGCCAGCAGCTCCAACACCGGGACTCATGAGCAGTTCTTC.

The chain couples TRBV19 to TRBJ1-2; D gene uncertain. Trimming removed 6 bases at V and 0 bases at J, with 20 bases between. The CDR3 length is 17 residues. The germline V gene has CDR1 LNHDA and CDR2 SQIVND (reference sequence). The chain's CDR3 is CASRPASLLRANYGYTF. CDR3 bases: TGTGCCAGTAGGCCCGCATCCTTACTCCGAGCTAACTATGGCTACACCTTC.

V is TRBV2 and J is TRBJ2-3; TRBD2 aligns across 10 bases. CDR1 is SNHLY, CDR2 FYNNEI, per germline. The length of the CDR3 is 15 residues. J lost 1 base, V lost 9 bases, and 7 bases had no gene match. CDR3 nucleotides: TGTGCCAGTAATAGCGGGGGGTACGGCACAGATACGCAGTATTTT. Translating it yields CASNSGGYGTDTQYF.

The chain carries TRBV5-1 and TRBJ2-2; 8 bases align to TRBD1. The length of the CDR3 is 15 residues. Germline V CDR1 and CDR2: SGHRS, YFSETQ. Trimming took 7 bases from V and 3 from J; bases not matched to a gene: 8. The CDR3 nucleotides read TGCGCCAGCGCTAACAGGGGGATGGACACCGGGGAGCTGTTTTTT. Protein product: CASANRGMDTGELFF. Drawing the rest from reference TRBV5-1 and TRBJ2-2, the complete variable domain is KAGVTQTPRYLIKTRGQQVTLSCSPISGHRSVSWYQQTPGQGLQFLFEYFSETQRNKGNFPGRFSGRQFSNSRSEMNVSTLELGDSALYLCASANRGMDTGELFFGEGSRLTVL.

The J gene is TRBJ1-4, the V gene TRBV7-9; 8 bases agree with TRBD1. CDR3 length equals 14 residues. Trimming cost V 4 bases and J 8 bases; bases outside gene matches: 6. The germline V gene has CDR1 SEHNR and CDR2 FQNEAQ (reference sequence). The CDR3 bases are TGTGCCAGCAGCTCAGGGGGCTATGGGGAAAAACTGTTTTTT. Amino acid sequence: CASSSGGYGEKLFF. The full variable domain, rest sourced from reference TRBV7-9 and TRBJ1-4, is DTGVSQNPRHKITKRGQNVTFRCDPISEHNRLYWYRQTLGQGPEFLTYFQNEAQLEKSRLLSDRFSAERPKGSFSTLEIQRTEQGDSAMYLCASSSGGYGEKLFFGSGTQLSVL.

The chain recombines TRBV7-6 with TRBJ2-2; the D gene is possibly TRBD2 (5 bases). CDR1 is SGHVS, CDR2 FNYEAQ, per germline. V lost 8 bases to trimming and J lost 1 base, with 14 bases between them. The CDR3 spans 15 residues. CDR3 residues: CASGQDWMNTGELFF. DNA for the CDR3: TGTGCCAGCGGTCAGGACTGGATGAACACCGGGGAGCTGTTTTTT.

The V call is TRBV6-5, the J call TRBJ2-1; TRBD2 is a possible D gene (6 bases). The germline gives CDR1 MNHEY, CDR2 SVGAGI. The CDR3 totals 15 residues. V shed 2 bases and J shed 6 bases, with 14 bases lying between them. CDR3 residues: CASSYGGSKFNEQFF. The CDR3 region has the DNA TGTGCCAGCAGTTACGGGGGGTCCAAATTCAATGAGCAGTTCTTC.

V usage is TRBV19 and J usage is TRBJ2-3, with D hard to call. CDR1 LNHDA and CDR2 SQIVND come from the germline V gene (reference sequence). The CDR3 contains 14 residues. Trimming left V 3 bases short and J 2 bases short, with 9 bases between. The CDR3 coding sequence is TGTGCCAGTAGTATTAACGGGTACACAGATACGCAGTATTTT. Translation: CASSINGYTDTQYF.